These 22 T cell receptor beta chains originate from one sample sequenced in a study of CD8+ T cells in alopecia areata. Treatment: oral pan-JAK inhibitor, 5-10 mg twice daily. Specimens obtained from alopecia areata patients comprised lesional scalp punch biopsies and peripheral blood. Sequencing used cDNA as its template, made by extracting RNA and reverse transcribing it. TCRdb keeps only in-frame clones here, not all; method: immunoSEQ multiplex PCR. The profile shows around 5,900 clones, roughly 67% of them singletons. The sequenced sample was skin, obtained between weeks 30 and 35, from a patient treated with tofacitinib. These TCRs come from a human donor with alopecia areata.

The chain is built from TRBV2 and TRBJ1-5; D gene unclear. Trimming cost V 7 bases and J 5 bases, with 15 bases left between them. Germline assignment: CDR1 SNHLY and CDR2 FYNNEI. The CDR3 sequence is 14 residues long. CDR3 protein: CASNSLSLDQPQHF. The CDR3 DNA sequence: TGTGCCAGCAACTCGCTAAGTCTCGATCAGCCCCAGCATTTT. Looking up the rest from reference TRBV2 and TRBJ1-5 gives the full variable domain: EPEVTQTPSHQVTQMGQEVILRCVPISNHLYFYWYRQILGQKVEFLVSFYNNEISEKSEIFDDQFSVERPDGSNFTLKIRSTKLEDSAMYFCASNSLSLDQPQHFGDGTRLSIL.

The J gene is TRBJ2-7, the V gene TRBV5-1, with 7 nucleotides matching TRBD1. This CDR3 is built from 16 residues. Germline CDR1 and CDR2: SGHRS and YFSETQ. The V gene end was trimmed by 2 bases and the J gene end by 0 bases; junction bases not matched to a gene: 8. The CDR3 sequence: CASSFGTAQNSYEQYF. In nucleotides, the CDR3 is TGCGCCAGCAGCTTTGGGACAGCGCAGAACTCCTACGAGCAGTACTTC.

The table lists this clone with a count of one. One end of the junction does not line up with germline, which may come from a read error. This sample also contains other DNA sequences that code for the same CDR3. The CDR3 region is CSVFNTEAFF. The CDR3 nucleotides are TGCAGCGTTTTTAACACTGAAGCCTTCTTT. V usage is TRBV29-1 and J usage is TRBJ1-1, with D unresolved. The length of the CDR3 is 10 residues. The V gene's germline CDR1 is SQVTM and CDR2 ANQGSEA.

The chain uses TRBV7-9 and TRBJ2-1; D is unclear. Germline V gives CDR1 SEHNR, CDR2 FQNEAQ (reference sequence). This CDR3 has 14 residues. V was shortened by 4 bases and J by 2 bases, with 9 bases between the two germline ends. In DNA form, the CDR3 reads TGTGCCAGCAGCTCGTACCGGGCCTACAATGAGCAGTTCTTC. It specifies CASSSYRAYNEQFF.

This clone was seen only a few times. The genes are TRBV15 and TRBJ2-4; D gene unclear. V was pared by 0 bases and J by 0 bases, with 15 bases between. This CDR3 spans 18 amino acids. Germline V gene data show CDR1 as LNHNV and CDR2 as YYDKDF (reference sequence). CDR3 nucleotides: TGTGCCACCAGCAGAGAATCCCTGGAGCATCTAGCCAAAAACATTCAGTACTTC. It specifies CATSRESLEHLAKNIQYF.

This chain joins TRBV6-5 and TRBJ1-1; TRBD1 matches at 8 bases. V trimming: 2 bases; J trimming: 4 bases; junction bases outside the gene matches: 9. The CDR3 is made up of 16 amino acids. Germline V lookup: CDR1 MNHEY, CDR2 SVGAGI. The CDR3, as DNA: TGTGCCAGCAGTTACATACCCTGGACAGGGAGCACTGAAGCTTTCTTT. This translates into CASSYIPWTGSTEAFF.

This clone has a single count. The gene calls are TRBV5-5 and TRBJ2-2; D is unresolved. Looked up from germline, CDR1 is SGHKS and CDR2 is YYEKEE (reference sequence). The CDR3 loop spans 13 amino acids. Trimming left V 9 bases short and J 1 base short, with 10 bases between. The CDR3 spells CATRPVNTGELFF. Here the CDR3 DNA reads TGTGCCACGCGGCCGGTGAACACCGGGGAGCTGTTTTTT. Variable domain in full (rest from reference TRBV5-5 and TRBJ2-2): DAGVTQSPTHLIKTRGQQVTLRCSPISGHKSVSWYQQVLGQGPQFIFQYYEKEERGRGNFPDRFSARQFPNYSSELNVNALLLGDSALYLCATRPVNTGELFFGEGSRLTVL.

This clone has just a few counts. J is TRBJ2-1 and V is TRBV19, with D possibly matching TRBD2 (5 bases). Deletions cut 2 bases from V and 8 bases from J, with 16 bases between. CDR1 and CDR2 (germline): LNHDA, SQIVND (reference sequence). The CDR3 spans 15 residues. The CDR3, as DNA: TGTGCCAGTAGTATAACGGACTCCCCCGGCTATGAGCAGTTCTTC. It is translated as CASSITDSPGYEQFF.

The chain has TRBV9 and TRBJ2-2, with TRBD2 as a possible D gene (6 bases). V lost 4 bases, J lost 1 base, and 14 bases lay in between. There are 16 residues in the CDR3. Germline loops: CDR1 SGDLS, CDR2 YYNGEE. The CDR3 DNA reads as TGTGCCAGCAGCACCTGGGCTAGCGTGAACACCGGGGAGCTGTTTTTT. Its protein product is CASSTWASVNTGELFF. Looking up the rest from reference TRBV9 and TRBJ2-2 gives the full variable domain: DSGVTQTPKHLITATGQRVTLRCSPRSGDLSVYWYQQSLDQGLQFLIQYYNGEERAKGNILERFSAQQFPDLHSELNLSSLELGDSALYFCASSTWASVNTGELFFGEGSRLTVL.

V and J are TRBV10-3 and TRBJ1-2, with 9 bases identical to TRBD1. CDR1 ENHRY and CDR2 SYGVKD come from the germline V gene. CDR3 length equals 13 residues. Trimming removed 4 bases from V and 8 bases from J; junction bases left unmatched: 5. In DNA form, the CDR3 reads TGTGCCATCAGTGTCTGGACAGGGGAGGGCTACACCTTC. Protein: CAISVWTGEGYTF.

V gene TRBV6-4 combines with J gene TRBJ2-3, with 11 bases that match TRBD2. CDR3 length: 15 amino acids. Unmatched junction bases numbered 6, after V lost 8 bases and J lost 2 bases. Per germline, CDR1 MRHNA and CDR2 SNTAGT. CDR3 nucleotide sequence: TGTGCCAGCTGCCGACTAGCGGGGTCCACAGATACGCAGTATTTT. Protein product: CASCRLAGSTDTQYF.

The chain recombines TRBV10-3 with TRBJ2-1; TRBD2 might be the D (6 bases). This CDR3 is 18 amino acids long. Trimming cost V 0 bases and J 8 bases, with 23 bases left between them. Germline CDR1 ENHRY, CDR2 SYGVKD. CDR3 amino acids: CAISESLRPPAGWDEQFF. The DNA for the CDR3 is TGTGCCATCAGTGAGTCGTTGCGCCCCCCCGCGGGATGGGATGAGCAGTTCTTC.

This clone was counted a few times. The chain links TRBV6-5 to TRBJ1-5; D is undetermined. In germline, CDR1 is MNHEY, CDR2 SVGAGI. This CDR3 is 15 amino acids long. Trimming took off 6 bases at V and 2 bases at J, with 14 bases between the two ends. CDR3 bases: TGTGCCAGCAGCCTCGGGAGTTGGGGCAATCAGCCCCAGCATTTT. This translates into CASSLGSWGNQPQHF.

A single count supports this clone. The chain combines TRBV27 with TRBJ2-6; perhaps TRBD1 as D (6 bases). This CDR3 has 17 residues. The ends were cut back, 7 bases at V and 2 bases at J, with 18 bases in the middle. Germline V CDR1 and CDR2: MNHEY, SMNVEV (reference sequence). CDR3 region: CASNGGPQKAGANVLTF. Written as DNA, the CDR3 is TGTGCCAGCAATGGGGGCCCGCAAAAGGCTGGGGCCAACGTCCTGACTTTC.

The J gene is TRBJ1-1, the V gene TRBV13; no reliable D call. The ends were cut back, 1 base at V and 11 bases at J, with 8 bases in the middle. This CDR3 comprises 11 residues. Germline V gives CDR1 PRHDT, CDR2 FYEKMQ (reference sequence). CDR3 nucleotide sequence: TGTGCCAGCAGCTTAGTTTCTCCGGCTTTCTTT. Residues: CASSLVSPAFF.

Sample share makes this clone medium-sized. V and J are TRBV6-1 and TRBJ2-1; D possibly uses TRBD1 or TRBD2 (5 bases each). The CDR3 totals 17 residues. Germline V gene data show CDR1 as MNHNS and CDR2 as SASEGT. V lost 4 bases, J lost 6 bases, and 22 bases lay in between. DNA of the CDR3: TGTGCCAGCAGTGGAGGGGTCGGCGCGGGCCTACTCAATGAGCAGTTCTTC. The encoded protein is CASSGGVGAGLLNEQFF.

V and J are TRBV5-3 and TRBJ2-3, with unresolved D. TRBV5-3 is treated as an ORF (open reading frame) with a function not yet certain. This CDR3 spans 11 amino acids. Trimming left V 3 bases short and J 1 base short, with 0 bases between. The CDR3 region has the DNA TGTGCCAGAAGCTGCACAGATACGCAGTATTTT. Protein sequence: CARSCTDTQYF.

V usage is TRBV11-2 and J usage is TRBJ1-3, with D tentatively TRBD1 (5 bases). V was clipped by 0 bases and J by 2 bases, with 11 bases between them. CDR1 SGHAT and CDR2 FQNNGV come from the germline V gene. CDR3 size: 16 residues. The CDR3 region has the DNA TGTGCCAGCAGCTTAGATACGCGCAGGGCTGGAAACACCATATATTTT. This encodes CASSLDTRRAGNTIYF.

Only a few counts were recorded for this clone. DNA for the CDR3: TGCGCCAGCAGCTTGGGCAGGGGGCAAATGATGGAGCAGTACTTC. It yields the protein CASSLGRGQMMEQYF. The chain combines TRBV5-1 with TRBJ2-7; 8 nucleotides line up with TRBD1. The CDR3 has 15 residues. The germline V gene has CDR1 SGHRS and CDR2 YFSETQ. V lost 0 bases and J lost 7; bases outside the gene matches: 9.

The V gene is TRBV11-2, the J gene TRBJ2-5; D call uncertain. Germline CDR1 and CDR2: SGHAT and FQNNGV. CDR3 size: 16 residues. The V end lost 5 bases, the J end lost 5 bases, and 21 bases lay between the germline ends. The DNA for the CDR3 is TGTGCCAGCAGCCCATATTCAGTGGCGGCACGGGAGACCCAGTACTTC. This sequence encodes CASSPYSVAARETQYF.

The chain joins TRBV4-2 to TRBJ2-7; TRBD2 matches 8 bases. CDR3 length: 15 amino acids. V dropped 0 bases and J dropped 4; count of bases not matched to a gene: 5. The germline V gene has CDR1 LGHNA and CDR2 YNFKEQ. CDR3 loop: CASSQDPGGVYEQYF. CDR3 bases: TGTGCCAGCAGCCAAGATCCGGGAGGGGTTTACGAGCAGTACTTC.

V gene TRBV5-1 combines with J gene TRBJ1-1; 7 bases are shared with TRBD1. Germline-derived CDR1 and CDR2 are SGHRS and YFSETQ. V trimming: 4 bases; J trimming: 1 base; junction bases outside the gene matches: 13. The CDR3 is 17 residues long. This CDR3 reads CASSPRLWDRQNTEAFF. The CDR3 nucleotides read TGCGCCAGCAGCCCAAGACTATGGGACAGACAGAACACTGAAGCTTTCTTT.